This T cell receptor beta chain was identified during a study of cytomegalovirus exposure and HLA in healthy donors. Whole-study results and caveats: The investigators catalogued 150 or so TCR beta chains as cytomegalovirus-associated.

A word on this clone: Its antigen remains unknown.

The CDR3 totals 15 residues. Germline CDR1 LGHNA, CDR2 YNFKEQ. The ends were cut back, 0 bases at V and 4 bases at J, with 10 bases in the middle. PCR employed 60 Vbeta and 13 Jbeta primers. Using immunoSEQ multiplex PCR, the repertoire was profiled, and TCRdb retains in-frame clones only, with some absent. The data hold roughly 200,000 clones, with about four fifths observed a single time. The TCR was taken from a man in his forties in good health and CMV-seropositive. The sequencing input was PBMCs. The rearrangement joins TRBV4-2 to TRBJ1-3; D not certain. As DNA, the CDR3 is TGTGCCAGCAGCCAAGATCGGGGATCCGGAAACACCATATATTTT. As protein: CASSQDRGSGNTIYF.